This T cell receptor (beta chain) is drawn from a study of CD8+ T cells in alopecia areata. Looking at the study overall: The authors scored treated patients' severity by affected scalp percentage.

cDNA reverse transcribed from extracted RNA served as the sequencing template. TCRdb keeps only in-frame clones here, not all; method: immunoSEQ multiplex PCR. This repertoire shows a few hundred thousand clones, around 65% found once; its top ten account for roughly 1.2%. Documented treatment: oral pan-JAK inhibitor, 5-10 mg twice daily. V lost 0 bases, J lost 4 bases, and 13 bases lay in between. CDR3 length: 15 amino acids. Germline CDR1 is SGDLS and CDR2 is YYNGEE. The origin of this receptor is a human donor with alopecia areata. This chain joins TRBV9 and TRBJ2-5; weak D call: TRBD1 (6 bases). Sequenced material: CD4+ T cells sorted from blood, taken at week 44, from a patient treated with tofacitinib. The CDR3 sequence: CASSVGQGMGETQYF. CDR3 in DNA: TGTGCCAGCAGCGTAGGCCAGGGGATGGGAGAGACCCAGTACTTC.